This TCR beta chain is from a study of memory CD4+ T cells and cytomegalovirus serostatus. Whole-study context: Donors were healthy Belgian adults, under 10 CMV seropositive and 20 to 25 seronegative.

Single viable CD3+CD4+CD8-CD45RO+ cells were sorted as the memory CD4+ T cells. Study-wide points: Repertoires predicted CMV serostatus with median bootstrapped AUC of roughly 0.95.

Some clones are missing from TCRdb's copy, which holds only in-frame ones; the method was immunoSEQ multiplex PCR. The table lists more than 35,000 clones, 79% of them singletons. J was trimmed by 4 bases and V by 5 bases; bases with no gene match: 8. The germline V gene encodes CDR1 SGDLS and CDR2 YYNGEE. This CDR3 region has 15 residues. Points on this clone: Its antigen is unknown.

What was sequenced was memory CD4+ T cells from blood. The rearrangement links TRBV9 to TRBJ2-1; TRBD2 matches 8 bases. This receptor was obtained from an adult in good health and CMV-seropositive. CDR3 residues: CASSASAGDYNEQFF. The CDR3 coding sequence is TGTGCCAGCAGTGCCTCAGCGGGGGATTACAATGAGCAGTTCTTC.